This T cell receptor (beta chain) was sequenced in a study of technical replicates of blood from a few donors. Data came from immunoSEQ multiplex PCR; TCRdb stores just in-frame clones and leaves some out. The sample shows 70,000 to 95,000 clones, approximately 93% of them seen only once. The CDR3 is 15 residues long. Trimming shortened V by 3 bases and J by 5 bases, and 16 bases separated the two germline ends. CDR1 is LGHNT and CDR2 is FRNRAP in the germline V gene. The chain uses TRBV12-5 and TRBJ2-5; D uncertain. The TCR was taken from a human donor in good health. Sample: T cells isolated from PBMCs. CDR3 nucleotides: TGTGCTAGTGGTTTCGAGGCGAACCGAAGGGAGACCCAGTACTTC. It codes for CASGFEANRRETQYF.